This section outlines one TCR beta chain sequence together with its context. Its specific antigen is unknown. There are no base qualities to consult, and no much larger clone falls within one base. The source of the sample is a study of patients and donors after allogeneic stem cell transplantation (dated by TCRdb to about 2020). The protocol used for the library was RT-PCR. Sequencer: NextSeq 550. In TCRdb, the public reads were trimmed at Q25 with fastp and aligned with MiXCR, with productive beta chains retained. Every entry covers one CDR3 protein and lists the most common genes and DNA from its rows. Recorded for this sample are about 150,000 distinct CDR3 sequences; roughly 35% of them occurred a single time. Of the sample, 50% to 65% falls within the top ten clones. As encoded in the germline V gene, CDR1 is SQVTM while CDR2 is ANQGSEA. Spanning cysteine to phenylalanine, the CDR3 consists of 13 amino acids. Kept here is only the CDR3 DNA, which spans 39 bases and is read in frame from base 1. Trimming costs V 7 bases and J 3 bases, and their ends lie 12 bases apart.

The source is a human donor who was either an allogeneic HSCT recipient or a stem cell or donor lymphocyte infusion donor (not recorded which). It is not recorded whose cells these are; they may come from a transplant donor. The sample comprised blood, either unsorted or a sorted T cell fraction (not recorded which). In this chain, TRBV29-1 is recombined with TRBJ1-4; the D gene lacks a confident call. Read as DNA, the sequence is TGCAGCGGGGCCCCCGGGGCTAATGAAAAACTGTTTTTT. Its protein product is CSGAPGANEKLFF.